The source of this T cell receptor beta chain is a study of blood T cell repertoires in COVID-19 (dated by TCRdb to about 2020). For the wider study: The collaborator samples originated in the United States, Italy and Spain and spanned the acute and convalescent phases of COVID-19. The prospective study material was composed of cDNA or gDNA derived from T cells, B-cell-depleted T cells, or PBMCs. The dataset comprised deeply sampled blood TCRbeta repertoires from subjects exposed to, actively infected with, or recovered from COVID-19. The repertoires were made available in a free public database intended to serve as a resource for research on the immune response to SARS-CoV-2. Where available, HLA class I and class II types were taken from metadata supplied by the sample provider and were not determined by assay-based typing. Samples were obtained from the ongoing ImmuneRACE study (first 160 participants) and from 1,254 subjects provided by 6 global collaborators. A de-identified subject ID, COVID-19 status, age in years and sex were almost always included in the sample metadata. What the work shows at the level of the full study, not this receptor alone: Clinical and demographic metadata were provided uncurated, with the amount varying by source and participant.

Whole blood was collected in K2EDTA tubes by collaborating institutions according to the institutions' own protocols. For TCRbeta analysis, collaborator samples were shipped as frozen whole blood, as isolated PBMCs, or as DNA extracted from either sample type. In regard to this clone: What this receptor recognizes is not known. No much larger clone is present one base from it, and per-base qualities are unavailable.

TCRbeta CDR3 regions were amplified from genomic DNA using the immunoSEQ Assay, a bias-controlled multiplex PCR. In the source study's methods: Nucleated cell counts per sample were estimated from amplification of reference gene primers within the assay. To quantify the absolute abundance of each unique TCRbeta CDR3 rearrangement, sequence reads were collapsed and filtered. For each sample, productive Simpson clonality was calculated by taking the square root of Simpson's diversity index across productive rearrangements. What TCRdb holds here is the immuneACCESS table cut down to in-frame rearrangements. Part of the clones is not present; checked against another copy, under half of the missing clones reflect an unresolved V gene, and the others are unexplained. Clone size and the V and J calls come from that table; the DNA yielded D and trimming. The sample table lists fewer than 250,000 clones, around nine tenths of them with a count of one. Clones ranked in the top ten supply approximately 1.1% of the sample.

Sequences SGHTA (CDR1) and FQGTGA (CDR2) are obtained from the germline V gene. From the cysteine through the phenylalanine, the CDR3 covers 16 amino acids. Only the CDR3 region is kept as DNA, spanning 48 bases read in frame from base 1. Compared with germline, V lacks 5 bases and J lacks 1 base; bases without a gene match: 7. Here the chain combines TRBV7-3 and TRBJ2-1; the junction holds 8 bases that match TRBD2. The TCR was taken from a man younger than 40 with acute or convalescent COVID-19. The sequenced material came from peripheral blood. The CDR3 sequence is CASSPFAGGSYNEQFF. The nucleotides are TGTGCCAGCAGCCCGTTTGCGGGAGGTTCCTACAATGAGCAGTTCTTC.